These T cell receptor beta chains were read from a single sample in a study of cytomegalovirus exposure and HLA in healthy donors. The assay was immunoSEQ multiplex PCR, and TCRdb's table has in-frame clones only and misses some. The sample includes 60,000 to 70,000 clones, 78% of them seen just once. What was sequenced was PBMCs. The receptor set was obtained from a man in his forties in good health and CMV-seronegative. The CDR3 runs from the conserved cysteine through the conserved F or W. Fields, in order: J gene, V gene, clone size, D gene, CDR3 protein, CDR3 DNA. D genes are given only for firm matches. Some rows mark clone size as missing; the rest say once, few, many or name a class of expanded clone.

>TRBJ2-2|TRBV2|.|.
CASTPRRGGAGELFF
TGTGCCAGCACCCCCAGGCGGGGTGGCGCCGGGGAGCTGTTTTTT
>TRBJ2-4|TRBV4-1|.|TRBD2
CASSQDGEAGVAKNIQYF
TGCGCCAGCAGCCAAGATGGGGAAGCGGGGGTAGCCAAAAACATTCAGTACTTC
>TRBJ1-4|TRBV5-6|few|.
CASSLGQSVGKLFF
TGTGCCAGCAGCTTGGGACAATCGGTAGGAAAACTGTTTTTT
>TRBJ2-7|TRBV27|.|TRBD1
CASSLGTGNPYEQYF
TGTGCCAGCAGTCTCGGGACAGGGAACCCCTACGAGCAGTACTTC
>TRBJ2-5|TRBV27|.|TRBD2
CASSPGLAGGLHLSAQYF
TGTGCCAGCAGCCCGGGACTAGCGGGAGGGCTACATCTGTCAGCCCAGTACTTC
>TRBJ1-5|TRBV7-2|.|TRBD1
CASSPGQGNQPQHF
TGTGCCAGCAGCCCGGGACAGGGGAACCAGCCCCAGCATTTT
>TRBJ1-2|TRBV4-1|.|.
CASSQEGGRDGYTF
TGCGCCAGCAGCCAAGAGGGAGGGAGAGATGGCTACACCTTC
>TRBJ2-1|TRBV2|few|TRBD2
CASSGGLGTNRFF
TGTGCCAGCAGTGGAGGCTTAGGGACTAATCGGTTCTTC
>TRBJ1-4|TRBV18|.|TRBD1
CASSPPQGVELFF
TGTGCCAGCTCACCTCCCCAGGGGGTTGAACTGTTTTTT
>TRBJ2-1|TRBV9|.|TRBD1
CASSSSRGRGLEQFF
TGTGCCAGCAGCTCCTCCAGGGGGCGCGGACTTGAGCAGTTCTTC
>TRBJ2-7|TRBV28|once|TRBD1
CASSGGQSYEQYF
TGTGCCAGCAGTGGGGGACAGTCCTACGAGCAGTACTTC
>TRBJ1-1|TRBV11-3|.|.
CASSLEPGQNTEAFF
TGTGCCAGCAGCCTAGAACCGGGACAGAACACTGAAGCTTTCTTT
>TRBJ2-3|TRBV6-4|.|TRBD2
CASSAAGVQKDMQYF
TGTGCCAGCAGTGCAGCGGGAGTTCAGAAAGATATGCAGTATTTT
>TRBJ2-7|TRBV28|.|.
CASSSGFYYEQYF
TGTGCCAGCAGTTCAGGTTTTTACTACGAGCAGTACTTC
>TRBJ2-5|TRBV7-9|.|.
CASSLVGSRETQYF
TGTGCCAGCAGCTTAGTCGGGAGTCGAGAGACCCAGTACTTC
>TRBJ2-5|TRBV5-1|.|TRBD1
CASSPDRDETQYF
TGCGCCAGCAGTCCCGACAGGGATGAGACCCAGTACTTC
>TRBJ1-3|TRBV5-6|.|.
CASSTRGKIGNTIYF
TGTGCCAGCAGCACTCGCGGCAAAATCGGAAACACCATATATTTT
>TRBJ2-6|TRBV5-4|.|.
CASSTRGANVLTF
TGTGCCAGCAGTACACGTGGGGCCAACGTCCTGACTTTC
>TRBJ2-2|TRBV7-6|.|TRBD1
CASSPGTGRTGELFF
TGTGCCAGCAGCCCCGGGACAGGGCGTACCGGGGAGCTGTTTTTT
>TRBJ2-1|TRBV21-1|.|.
CASTKAQGGYNEQFF
TGTGCCAGCACCAAAGCACAGGGTGGTTACAATGAGCAGTTCTTC